This TCR beta chain was captured by sequencing in a study of post-analysis software for immune sequencing data. Study at large: There were relapsing-remitting, secondary progressive and progressive-relapsing multiple sclerosis among the disease courses included.

Study-wide results and caveats: Strong co-clustering by F measure was seen for same-batch samples. Normalized Chao1 diversity was significantly reduced in patients versus controls. Several TRBV segments were more frequent in patients than controls; TRBV5-6, TRBV5-1 and TRBV20-1 belonged to this group.

J gave up 0 bases and V 1 base, and 8 bases lay outside the gene matches. The CDR3 length is 16 residues. Germline values: CDR1 DFQATT, CDR2 SNEGSKA (reference sequence). A remark on this clonotype: Its target is not known.

Prepared TCR beta cDNA libraries contained unique molecular identifiers. The source material, roughly 0.85 to 10 million T cells, gave rise to approximately 520,000 cDNA molecules. MiXCR, run by TCRdb on the PCR reads, gives a single entry per CDR3 protein. Of 350,000 to 500,000 distinct CDR3 sequences in the sample, 39% were seen once. The source is a girl between 2 and 10 years old with multiple sclerosis. V is TRBV20-1 and J is TRBJ2-7; 8 positions agree with TRBD2. The sequenced sample was blood. CDR3 sequence reads: CSARGRSGRTSYEQYF. The CDR3 DNA reads TGCAGTGCTAGAGGAAGGAGCGGGAGAACCTCCTACGAGCAGTACTTC.